This T cell receptor beta chain was found in a study of T cell responses to AZD1222 COVID-19 vaccine. TCRdb's copy holds only in-frame clones and misses some; the assay was immunoSEQ multiplex PCR. Of some 58,000 clones in the sample, approximately 89% were seen once. The CDR3 extends over 15 amino acids. V was shortened by 5 bases and J by 3 bases, with 16 bases between the two germline ends. CDR1 LNHDA and CDR2 SQIVND come from the germline V gene (reference sequence). The sample consisted of peripheral blood, taken on day 0 of AZD1222 vaccination. The rearrangement uses TRBV19 and TRBJ1-1, with D possibly TRBD1 on 5 matching bases. The clonotype was recovered from an adult in good health. Written as DNA, the CDR3 is TGTGCCAGTAGTTCGCGGTCAACGGGGGACACTGAAGCTTTCTTT. Amino acid sequence: CASSSRSTGDTEAFF.